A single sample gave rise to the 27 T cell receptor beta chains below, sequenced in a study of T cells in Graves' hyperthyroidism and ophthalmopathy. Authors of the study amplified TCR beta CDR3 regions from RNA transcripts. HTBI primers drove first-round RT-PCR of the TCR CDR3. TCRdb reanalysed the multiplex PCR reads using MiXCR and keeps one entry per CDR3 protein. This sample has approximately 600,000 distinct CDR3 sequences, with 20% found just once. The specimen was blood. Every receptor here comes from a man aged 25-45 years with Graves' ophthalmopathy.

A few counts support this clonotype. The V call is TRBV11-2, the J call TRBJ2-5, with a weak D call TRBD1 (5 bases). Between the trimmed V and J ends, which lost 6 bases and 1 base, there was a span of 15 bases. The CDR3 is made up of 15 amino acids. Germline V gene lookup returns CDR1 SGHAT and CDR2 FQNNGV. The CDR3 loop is CASSESQGPQETQYF. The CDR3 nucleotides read TGTGCCAGCAGTGAGTCTCAGGGCCCCCAAGAGACCCAGTACTTC.

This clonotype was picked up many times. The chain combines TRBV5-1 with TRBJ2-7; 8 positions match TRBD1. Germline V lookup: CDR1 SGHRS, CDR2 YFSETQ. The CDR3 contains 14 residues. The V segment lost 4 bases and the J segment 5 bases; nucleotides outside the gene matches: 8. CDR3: CASSNRQGRNEQYF. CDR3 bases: TGCGCCAGCAGCAACCGACAGGGGCGGAACGAGCAGTACTTC.

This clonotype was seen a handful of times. The CDR3: CSAPIRGGYTEAFF. The CDR3 nucleotides read TGCAGTGCCCCGATCAGAGGCGGCTACACTGAAGCTTTCTTT. The chain uses TRBV20-1 and TRBJ1-1; no firm D call. Germline CDR1 and CDR2: DFQATT and SNEGSKA (reference sequence). CDR3 length equals 14 residues. V was trimmed by 6 bases and J by 3 bases, leaving 17 bases between them.

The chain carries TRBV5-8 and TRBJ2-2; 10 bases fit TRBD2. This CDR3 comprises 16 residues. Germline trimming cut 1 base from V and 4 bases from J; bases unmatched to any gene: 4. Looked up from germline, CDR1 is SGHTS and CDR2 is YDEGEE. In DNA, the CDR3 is TGTGCCAGCAGCTTGCTAGCGGGAGAGTTCACCGGGGAGCTGTTTTTT. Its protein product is CASSLLAGEFTGELFF.

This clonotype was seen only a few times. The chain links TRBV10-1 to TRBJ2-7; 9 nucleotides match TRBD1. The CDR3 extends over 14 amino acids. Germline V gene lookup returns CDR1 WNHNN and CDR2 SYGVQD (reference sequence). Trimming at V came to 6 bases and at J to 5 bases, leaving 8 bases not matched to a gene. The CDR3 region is CASSAGTGSHEQYF. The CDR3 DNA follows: TGCGCCAGCAGCGCCGGGACAGGGTCCCACGAGCAGTACTTC.

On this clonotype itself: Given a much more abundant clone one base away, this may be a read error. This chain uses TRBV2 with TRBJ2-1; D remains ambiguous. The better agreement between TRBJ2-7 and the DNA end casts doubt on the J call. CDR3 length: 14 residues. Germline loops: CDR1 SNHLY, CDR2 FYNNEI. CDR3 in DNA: TGTGCCAGCGCCCCGAGGACGGCCTACAATGAGCAGTACTTC. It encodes CASAPRTAYNEQYF.

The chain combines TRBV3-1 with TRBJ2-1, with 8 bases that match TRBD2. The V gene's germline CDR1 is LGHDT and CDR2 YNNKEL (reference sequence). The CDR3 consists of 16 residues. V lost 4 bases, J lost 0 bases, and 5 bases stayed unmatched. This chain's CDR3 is CASSLSGTHSYNEQFF. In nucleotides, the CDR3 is TGTGCCAGCAGCCTTAGCGGGACGCACTCCTACAATGAGCAGTTCTTC.

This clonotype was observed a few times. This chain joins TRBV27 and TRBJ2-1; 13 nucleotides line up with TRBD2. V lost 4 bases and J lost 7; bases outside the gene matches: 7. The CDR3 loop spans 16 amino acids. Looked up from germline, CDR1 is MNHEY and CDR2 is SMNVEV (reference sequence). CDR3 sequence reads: CASSYLGTSGKNEQFF. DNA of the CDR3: TGTGCCAGCAGTTACTTGGGGACTAGCGGGAAGAATGAGCAGTTCTTC.

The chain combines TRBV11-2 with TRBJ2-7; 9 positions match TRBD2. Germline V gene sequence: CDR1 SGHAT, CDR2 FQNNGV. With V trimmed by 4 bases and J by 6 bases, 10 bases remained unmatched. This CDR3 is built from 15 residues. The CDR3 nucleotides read TGTGCCAGCAGCTCGACGGAGGGAGCGGGAGGCGAGCAGTACTTC. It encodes CASSSTEGAGGEQYF. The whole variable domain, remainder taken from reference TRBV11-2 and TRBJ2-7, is EAGVAQSPRYKIIEKRQSVAFWCNPISGHATLYWYQQILGQGPKLLIQFQNNGVVDDSQLPKDRFSAERLKGVDSTLKIQPAKLEDSAVYLCASSSTEGAGGEQYFGPGTRLTVT.

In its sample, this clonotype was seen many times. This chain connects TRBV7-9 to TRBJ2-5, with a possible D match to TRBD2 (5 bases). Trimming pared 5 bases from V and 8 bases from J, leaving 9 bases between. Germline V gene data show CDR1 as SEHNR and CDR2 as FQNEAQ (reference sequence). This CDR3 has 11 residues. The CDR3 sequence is CASSLSSTQYF. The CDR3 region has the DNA TGTGCCAGCAGCCTGTCTAGCACCCAGTACTTC.

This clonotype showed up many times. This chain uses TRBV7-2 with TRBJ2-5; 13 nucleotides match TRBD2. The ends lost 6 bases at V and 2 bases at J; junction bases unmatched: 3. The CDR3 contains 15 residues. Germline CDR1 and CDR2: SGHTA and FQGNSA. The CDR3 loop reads CASRSGLAGQETQYF. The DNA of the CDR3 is TGTGCCAGCAGGTCGGGACTAGCGGGACAAGAGACCCAGTACTTC.

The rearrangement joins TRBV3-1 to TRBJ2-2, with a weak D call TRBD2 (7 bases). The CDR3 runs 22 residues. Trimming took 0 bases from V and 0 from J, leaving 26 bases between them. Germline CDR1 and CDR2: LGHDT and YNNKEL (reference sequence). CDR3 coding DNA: TGTGCCAGCAGCCAAGATTTGGGGAGCGCGGCGGGGGCTATATCGAACACCGGGGAGCTGTTTTTT. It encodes CASSQDLGSAAGAISNTGELFF. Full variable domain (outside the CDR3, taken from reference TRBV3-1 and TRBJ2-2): DTAVSQTPKYLVTQMGNDKSIKCEQNLGHDTMYWYKQDSKKFLKIMFSYNNKELIINETVPNRFSPKSPDKAHLNLHINSLELGDSAVYFCASSQDLGSAAGAISNTGELFFGEGSRLTVL.

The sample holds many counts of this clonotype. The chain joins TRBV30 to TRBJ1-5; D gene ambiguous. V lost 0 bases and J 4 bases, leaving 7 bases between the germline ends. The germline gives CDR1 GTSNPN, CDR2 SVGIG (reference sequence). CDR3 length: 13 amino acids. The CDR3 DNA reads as TGTGCCTGGAGTGTTTCGGTTAATCAGCCCCAGCATTTT. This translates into CAWSVSVNQPQHF.

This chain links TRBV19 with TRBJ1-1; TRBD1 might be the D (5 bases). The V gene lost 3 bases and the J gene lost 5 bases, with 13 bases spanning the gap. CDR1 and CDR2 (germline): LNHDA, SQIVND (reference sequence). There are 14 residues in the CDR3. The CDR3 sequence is CASSIRVRRTEAFF. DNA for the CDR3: TGTGCCAGTAGTATCAGGGTCCGGAGGACTGAAGCTTTCTTT.

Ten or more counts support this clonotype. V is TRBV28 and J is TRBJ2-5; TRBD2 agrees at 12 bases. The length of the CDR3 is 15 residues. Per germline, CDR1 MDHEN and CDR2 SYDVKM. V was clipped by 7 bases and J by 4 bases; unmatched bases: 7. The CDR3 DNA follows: TGTGCCAGCACCTGGACTAGCGGGACCGGAGAGACCCAGTACTTC. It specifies CASTWTSGTGETQYF. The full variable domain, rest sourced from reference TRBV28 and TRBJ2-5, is DVKVTQSSRYLVKRTGEKVFLECVQDMDHENMFWYRQDPGLGLRLIYFSYDVKMKEKGDIPEGYSVSREKKERFSLILESASTNQTSMYLCASTWTSGTGETQYFGPGTRLLVL.

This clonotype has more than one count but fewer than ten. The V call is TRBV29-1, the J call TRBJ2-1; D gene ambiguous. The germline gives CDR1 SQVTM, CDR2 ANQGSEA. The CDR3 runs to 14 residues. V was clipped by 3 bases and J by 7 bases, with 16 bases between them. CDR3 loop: CSVDRSQPRNEQFF. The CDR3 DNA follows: TGCAGCGTTGACAGATCGCAGCCACGGAATGAGCAGTTCTTC.

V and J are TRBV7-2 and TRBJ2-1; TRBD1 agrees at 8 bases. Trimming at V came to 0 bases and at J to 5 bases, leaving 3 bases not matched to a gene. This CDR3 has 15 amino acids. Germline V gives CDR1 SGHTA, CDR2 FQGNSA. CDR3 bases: TGTGCCAGCAGCTTAGCGCCGGACAGGGACAATGAGCAGTTCTTC. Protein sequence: CASSLAPDRDNEQFF.

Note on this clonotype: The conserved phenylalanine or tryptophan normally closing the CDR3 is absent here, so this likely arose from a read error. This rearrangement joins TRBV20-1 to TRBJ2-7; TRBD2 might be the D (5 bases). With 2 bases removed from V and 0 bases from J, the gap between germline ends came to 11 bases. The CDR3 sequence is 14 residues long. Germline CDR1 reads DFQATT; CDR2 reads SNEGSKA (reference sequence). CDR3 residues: CSARPLGGSYEQYS. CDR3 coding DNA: TGCAGTGCTAGACCACTAGGTGGCTCCTACGAGCAGTACTCC.

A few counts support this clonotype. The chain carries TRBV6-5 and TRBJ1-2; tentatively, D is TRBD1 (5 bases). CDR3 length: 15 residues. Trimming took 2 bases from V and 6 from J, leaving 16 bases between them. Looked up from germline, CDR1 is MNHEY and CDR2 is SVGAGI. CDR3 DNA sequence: TGTGCCAGCAGTTACGGCAGGGAACATCCCAATGGCTACACCTTC. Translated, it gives CASSYGREHPNGYTF.

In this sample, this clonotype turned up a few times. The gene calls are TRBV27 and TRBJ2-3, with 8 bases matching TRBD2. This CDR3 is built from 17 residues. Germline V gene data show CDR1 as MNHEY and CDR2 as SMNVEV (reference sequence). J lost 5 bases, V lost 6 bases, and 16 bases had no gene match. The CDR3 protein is CASSSLVVAGSQDTQYF. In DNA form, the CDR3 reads TGTGCCAGCAGCTCTCTCGTGGTAGCGGGATCCCAAGATACGCAGTATTTT.

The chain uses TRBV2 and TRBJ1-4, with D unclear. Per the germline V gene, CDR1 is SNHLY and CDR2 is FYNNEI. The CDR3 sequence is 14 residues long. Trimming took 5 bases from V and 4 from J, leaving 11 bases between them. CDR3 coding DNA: TGTGCCAGCAGTTTGTCTGTCAGTAATGAAAAACTGTTTTTT. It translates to CASSLSVSNEKLFF.

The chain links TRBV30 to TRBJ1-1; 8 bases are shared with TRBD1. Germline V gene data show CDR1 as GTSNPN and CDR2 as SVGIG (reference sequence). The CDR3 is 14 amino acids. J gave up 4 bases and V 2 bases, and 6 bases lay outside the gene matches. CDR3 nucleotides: TGTGCCTGGAGTTTGACAGGGGTGAGCACTGAAGCTTTCTTT. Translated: CAWSLTGVSTEAFF.

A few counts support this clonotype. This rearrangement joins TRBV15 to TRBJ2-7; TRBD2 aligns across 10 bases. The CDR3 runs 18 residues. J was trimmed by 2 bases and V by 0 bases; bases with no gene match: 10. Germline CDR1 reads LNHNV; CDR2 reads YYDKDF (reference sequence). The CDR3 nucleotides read TGTGCCACCAGCAGAGATCTACAGAGGACTAGCGGAACCTACGAGCAGTACTTC. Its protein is CATSRDLQRTSGTYEQYF.

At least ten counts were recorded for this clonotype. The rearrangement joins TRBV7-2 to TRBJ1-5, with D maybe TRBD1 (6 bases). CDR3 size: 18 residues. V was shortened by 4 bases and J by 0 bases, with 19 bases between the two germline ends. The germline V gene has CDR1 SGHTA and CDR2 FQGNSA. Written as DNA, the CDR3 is TGTGCCAGCAGCTCATGGGGGGACAAGGTGACTAGCAATCAGCCCCAGCATTTT. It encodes CASSSWGDKVTSNQPQHF.

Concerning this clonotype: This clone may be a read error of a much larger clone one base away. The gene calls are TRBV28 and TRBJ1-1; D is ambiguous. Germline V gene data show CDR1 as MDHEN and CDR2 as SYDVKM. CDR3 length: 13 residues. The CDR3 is CASKLTGNTGAFF. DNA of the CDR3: TGTGCCAGCAAACTCACTGGGAACACTGGAGCTTTCTTT.

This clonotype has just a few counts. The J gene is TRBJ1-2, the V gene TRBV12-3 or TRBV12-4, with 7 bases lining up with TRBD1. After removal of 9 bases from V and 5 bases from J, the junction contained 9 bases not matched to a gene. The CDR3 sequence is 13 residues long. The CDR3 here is CASRQGSPYGYTF. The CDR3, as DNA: TGTGCCAGTAGACAGGGATCACCTTATGGCTACACCTTC.

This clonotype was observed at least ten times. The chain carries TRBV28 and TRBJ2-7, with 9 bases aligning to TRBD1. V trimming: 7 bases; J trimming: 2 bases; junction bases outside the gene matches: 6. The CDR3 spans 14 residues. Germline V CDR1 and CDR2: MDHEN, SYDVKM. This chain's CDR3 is CASIPGQGTYEQYF. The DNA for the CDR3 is TGTGCCAGCATTCCAGGACAGGGGACCTACGAGCAGTACTTC.